This T cell receptor (beta chain) was profiled in a study of T cell repertoires in cytomegalovirus infection. Study as a whole: Matching HLA type, along with CMV infection, was indicated by public TCR beta signatures. Broader study findings: Dominating the ex vivo response were TCR beta clonotypes that were CMV-specific and HLA-C-restricted.

TCRdb analysed the reads with MiXCR anew, one entry per CDR3 protein. Seen here are about 300,000 distinct CDR3 sequences, 25% observed once, and the top ten hold roughly 13%. V dropped 6 bases and J dropped 7 bases, with 20 bases sitting between them. Per the germline V gene, CDR1 is SGHDT and CDR2 is YYEEEE. The CDR3 loop spans 15 amino acids. A few counts support this clonotype. As yet, its antigen is unknown. Sequences were obtained from PBMCs. The chain uses TRBV5-6 and TRBJ2-1; a weak D match, TRBD1 (7 bases). The clonotype comes from a human donor in good health (CMV status not recorded). Some clones in this sample may be carry-over from other donors' samples. CDR3 nucleotides: TGTGCCAGCATCCCGGGGGACAGCGAGCGAAATGAGCAGTTCTTC. It is translated as CASIPGDSERNEQFF.